Listed below are T cell receptor beta chains from one sample, sequenced in a study of T-cell memory formation after mild COVID-19. From the 5' RACE reads, TCRdb called clonotypes with MiXCR, one entry per CDR3 protein. The sample carries roughly 450,000 distinct CDR3 sequences, about a sixth recorded once. The sample taken for sequencing was PBMCs or a T cell subset sorted from them (not recorded which). The receptor set was obtained from a man aged 18 to 35 who had mild COVID-19 (a few samples of this study predate the infection). Cell type and time point are not known. Each CDR3 is given with its conserved first and last residue. A D gene is named only where the DNA matches it firmly. A row's size may be missing; if present it is once, few, many or a size class.

j_call v_call d_call clone_size cdr3_length cdr3_nt cdr3_aa
TRBJ2-7 TRBV2 . . 14 TGTGCCAGCAGTTCTGAGGGACCGGCCTACGAGCAGTACTTC CASSSEGPAYEQYF
TRBJ2-5 TRBV5-1 TRBD1 many 13 TGCGCCAGCAGCACGGGACAGTGGGAGACCCAGTACTTC CASSTGQWETQYF
TRBJ2-1 TRBV28 TRBD1 . 13 TGTGCCAGCAGGGGACAGCCGTACAATGAGCAGTTCTTC CASRGQPYNEQFF
TRBJ2-1 TRBV19 TRBD2 . 15 TGTGCCAGTAGTATATCTGGGCGGGGGGACAATGAGCAGTTCTTC CASSISGRGDNEQFF
TRBJ2-1 TRBV15 . . 17 TGTGCCACCAGCAGGATAGGGGGGGACAGGCCAGGGGATGAGCAGTTCTTC CATSRIGGDRPGDEQFF
TRBJ2-1 TRBV20-1 TRBD2 few 14 TGCAGTGCTAGGGGACTAGCACCCTACAATGAGCAGTTCTTC CSARGLAPYNEQFF
TRBJ1-1 TRBV28 TRBD1 few 16 TGTGCCAGCAGTTTTGACAGGGGGTGGTCGGGAACTGAAGCTTTCTTT CASSFDRGWSGTEAFF
TRBJ1-4 TRBV10-1 . . 14 TGCGCCAGCAGTGAGTCGGGCCGCACTCGGGAACTGTTTTTT CASSESGRTRELFF
TRBJ2-7 TRBV7-2 . few 14 TGTGCCAGCAGCTTAGCGCTTGGGGGACACGAGCAGTACTTC CASSLALGGHEQYF
TRBJ1-2 TRBV9 TRBD1 many 14 TGTGCCAGCAGCGGCACAGGGGCCGGCTATGGCTACACCTTC CASSGTGAGYGYTF
TRBJ2-1 TRBV28 . . 15 TGTGCCAGCAGTTTAGGTGGGGTTGCTCATGGTGAGCAGTTCTTC CASSLGGVAHGEQFF
TRBJ2-4 TRBV20-1 . few 13 TGCAGTGCCTCAGACACTCGAGGGGACATTCAGTACTTC CSASDTRGDIQYF
TRBJ2-4 TRBV3-1 TRBD2 few 16 TGTGCCAGCAGCCAACCCGGGGGGGAACCCCAAAACATTCAGTACTTC CASSQPGGEPQNIQYF
TRBJ1-6 TRBV5-1 TRBD1 many 14 TGCGCCAGCAGCTTGGAAGGGACAGATTCACCCCTCCACTTT CASSLEGTDSPLHF
TRBJ1-1 TRBV19 . few 14 TGTGCCAGTAGAATTACAGGGTACGACACTGAAGCTTTCTTT CASRITGYDTEAFF
TRBJ1-5 TRBV30 TRBD1 few 14 TGTGCCTACGATCCGGGACAGGGGGATCAGCCCCAGCATTTT CAYDPGQGDQPQHF
TRBJ2-7 TRBV3-1 TRBD2 many 14 TGTGCCAGCAGCCAGGCTAGCGGTTCCTACGAGCAGTACTTC CASSQASGSYEQYF
TRBJ2-5 TRBV5-1 TRBD1 many 17 TGCGCCAGCAGCTTGGTCGGCGGACAGGGAGGAGGAGAGACCCAGTACTTC CASSLVGGQGGGETQYF
TRBJ1-2 TRBV20-1 . . 15 TGCAGTGCTAGAGATACGGGACGGACAAACTATGGCTACACCTTC CSARDTGRTNYGYTF
TRBJ2-5 TRBV4-2 . many 14 TGTGCCAGCAGCCAGGGGGACGCGGAAGAGACCCAGTACTTC CASSQGDAEETQYF
TRBJ1-1 TRBV6-5 TRBD1 . 13 TGTGCCAGCAGTGCCAGTGAGGGGGCCAAGGCTTTCTTT CASSASEGAKAFF
TRBJ2-5 TRBV7-6 TRBD1 . 14 TGTGCCAGCAGCTCGGGACAGGGTGAAGAGACCCAGTACTTC CASSSGQGEETQYF
TRBJ2-1 TRBV7-9 TRBD2 . 14 TGTGCCAGCAGGTCACGGGGGGGGTACAATGAGCAGTTCTTC CASRSRGGYNEQFF
TRBJ2-7 TRBV5-1 TRBD2 many 15 TGCGCCAGCTGGGAGGGGACTAGCGGATTCGATGAGCAGTACTTC CASWEGTSGFDEQYF
TRBJ2-1 TRBV7-2 . few 14 TGTGCCAGCAGCAGGGGGGACAGCTCCAATGAGCAGTTCTTC CASSRGDSSNEQFF
TRBJ1-2 TRBV18 . few 13 TGTGCCAGCTCACACTTAGCTAACTATGGCTACACCTTC CASSHLANYGYTF
TRBJ1-2 TRBV7-9 . . 15 TGTGCCAGCAGCTTAGGATCGTACGGGCATGGGGGCTACACCTTC CASSLGSYGHGGYTF
TRBJ2-3 TRBV2 . many 15 TGTGCCAGCAGTAAGGACGGGAGAAGCACAGATACGCAGTATTTT CASSKDGRSTDTQYF
TRBJ2-1 TRBV5-1 . . 15 TGCGCCAGCAGCTTGGAAACACCCTGGGGCAATGAGCAGTTCTTC CASSLETPWGNEQFF
TRBJ2-2 TRBV5-6 . few 15 TGTGCCAGCAGTACGGCCGGTGCCGGGGCCGGGGAGCTGTTTTTT CASSTAGAGAGELFF
TRBJ2-1 TRBV10-3 . few 14 TGTGCCATCAGACTAGCTTCCAGGGGCGATGAGCAGTTCTTC CAIRLASRGDEQFF
TRBJ1-1 TRBV12-3/TRBV12-4 . few 14 TGTGCCAGCAACGCGGACCTAATGAACACTGAAGCTTTCTTT CASNADLMNTEAFF
TRBJ1-1 TRBV12-3/TRBV12-4 . . 13 TGTGCCAGCATGTTCAGGCCCTACACTGAAGCTTTCTTT CASMFRPYTEAFF
TRBJ2-5 TRBV5-1 . few 14 TGCGCCAGCAGCTCGACCCAGGTCATAGAGACCCAGTACTTC CASSSTQVIETQYF
TRBJ2-7 TRBV20-1 . few 12 TGCAGTGCTACCCCGGCGGACTACGAGCAGTACTTC CSATPADYEQYF
TRBJ1-1 TRBV18 . . 15 TGTGCCAGCTCACCGACGCAACTGCCAAACACTGAAGCTTTCTTT CASSPTQLPNTEAFF
TRBJ2-7 TRBV6-2/TRBV6-3 TRBD1 . 13 TGTGCCAGCAGTTGGGACAGACTCTACGAGCAGTACTTC CASSWDRLYEQYF
TRBJ1-4 TRBV20-1 . . 14 TGCAGTGCTAGAGATGACGGAATTAATGAAAAACTGTTTTTT CSARDDGINEKLFF
TRBJ1-1 TRBV6-2/TRBV6-3 TRBD1 few 14 TGTGCCAGCAGTTACGGGACAGAGGGCACTGAAGCTTTCTTT CASSYGTEGTEAFF
TRBJ1-3 TRBV27 . few 14 TGTGCCAGCAGTTCCTCAGGGGCCGGAAACACCATATATTTT CASSSSGAGNTIYF
TRBJ2-6 TRBV28 TRBD1 few 17 TGTGCCAGCAGGTCGGGACAGGGGGTTTCTGGGGCCAACGTCCTGACTTTC CASRSGQGVSGANVLTF
TRBJ1-1 TRBV11-1 . . 12 TGTGCCAGCAGCGAAGGAGGTCCTGAAGCTTTCTTT CASSEGGPEAFF
TRBJ2-5 TRBV29-1 . . 16 TGCAGCGTTGGGACGATTCTTCTGGAATCCCAAGAGACCCAGTACTTC CSVGTILLESQETQYF
TRBJ2-2 TRBV6-5 . . 14 TGTGCCAGCAGTTACTCGACGGTAGTGGGGGAGCTGTTTTTT CASSYSTVVGELFF
TRBJ2-3 TRBV5-5 . few 15 TGTGCCAGCAGCCCCACATGGATGGCCACAGATACGCAGTATTTT CASSPTWMATDTQYF
TRBJ2-4 TRBV12-5 . . 15 TGTGCTAGTGCCTTCGACAGACTAGCCAAAAACATTCAGTACTTC CASAFDRLAKNIQYF
TRBJ1-6 TRBV12-3/TRBV12-4 TRBD1 . 18 TGTGCCAGCAGTTTAGCGCAACCGGGACAGGGGGGGAATTCAGCCCTCCACTTT CASSLAQPGQGGNSALHF
TRBJ2-3 TRBV2 . . 14 TGTGCCAGCACTCAGGACGGTTACACAGATACGCAGTATTTT CASTQDGYTDTQYF
TRBJ1-1 TRBV14 . . 15 TGTGCCAGCAGCCAAGTTTCAGGACGGGTCACTGAAGCTTTCTTT CASSQVSGRVTEAFF
TRBJ1-2 TRBV12-3/TRBV12-4 . few 10 TGTGCCAGCAGTCTATATGGCTACACCTTC CASSLYGYTF
TRBJ1-5 TRBV12-3/TRBV12-4 . . 14 TGTGCCAGCAGTTTAAACAGGGTCAATCAGCCCCAGCATTTT CASSLNRVNQPQHF
TRBJ2-1 TRBV6-2/TRBV6-3 . . 13 TGTGCCAGCAGTCCCCTTAGTGGGAATGAGCAGTTCTTC CASSPLSGNEQFF
TRBJ2-5 TRBV28 . . 13 TGTGCCAGCAGCTCGCAAGTCCGGGAGACCCAGTACTTC CASSSQVRETQYF
TRBJ1-5 TRBV5-1 TRBD1 . 15 TGCGCCAGCAGCGGATCCGGGACAGGGCATCAGCCCCAGCATTTT CASSGSGTGHQPQHF
TRBJ1-2 TRBV4-3 . few 15 TGCGCCAGCAGCCCGATGACGGGGGGCAACAGTGGCTACACCTTC CASSPMTGGNSGYTF
TRBJ2-7 TRBV5-6 . many 12 TGTGCCAGCAGCTTGAGGGATTACGAGCAGTACTTC CASSLRDYEQYF
TRBJ2-2 TRBV24-1 TRBD1 few 18 TGTGCCACCAGTGATCCTTGGGGGACAGAAGCGAACACCGGGGAGCTGTTTTTT CATSDPWGTEANTGELFF
TRBJ2-1 TRBV6-2/TRBV6-3 . few 12 TGTGCCAGCAGTTGGGGGGAATTTGAGCAGTTCTTC CASSWGEFEQFF
TRBJ2-7 TRBV12-3/TRBV12-4 TRBD2 . 12 TGTGCCAGCGGCTCTAGCGGCTACGAGCAGTACTTC CASGSSGYEQYF
TRBJ2-2 TRBV11-3 TRBD1 few 15 TGTGCCAGCAGCCACAGGGGGCGAGACACCGGGGAGCTGTTTTTT CASSHRGRDTGELFF